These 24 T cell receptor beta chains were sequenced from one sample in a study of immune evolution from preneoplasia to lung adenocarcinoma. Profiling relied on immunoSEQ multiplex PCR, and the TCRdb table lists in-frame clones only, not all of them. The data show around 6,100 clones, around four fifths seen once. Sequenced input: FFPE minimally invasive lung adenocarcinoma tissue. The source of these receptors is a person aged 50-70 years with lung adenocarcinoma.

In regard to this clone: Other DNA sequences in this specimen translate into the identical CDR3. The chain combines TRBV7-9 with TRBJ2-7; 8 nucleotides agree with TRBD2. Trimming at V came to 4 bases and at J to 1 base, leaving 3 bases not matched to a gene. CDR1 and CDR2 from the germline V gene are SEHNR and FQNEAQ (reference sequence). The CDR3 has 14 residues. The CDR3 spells CASSSTGGSYEQYF. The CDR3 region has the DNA TGTGCCAGCAGCTCGACGGGAGGGTCCTACGAGCAGTACTTC.

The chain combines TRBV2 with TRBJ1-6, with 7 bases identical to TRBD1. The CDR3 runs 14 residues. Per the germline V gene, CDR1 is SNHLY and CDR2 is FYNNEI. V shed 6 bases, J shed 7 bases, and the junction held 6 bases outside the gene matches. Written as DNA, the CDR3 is TGTGCCAGCAGCGCCCTGACAGGGAATTCACCCCTCCACTTT. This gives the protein CASSALTGNSPLHF.

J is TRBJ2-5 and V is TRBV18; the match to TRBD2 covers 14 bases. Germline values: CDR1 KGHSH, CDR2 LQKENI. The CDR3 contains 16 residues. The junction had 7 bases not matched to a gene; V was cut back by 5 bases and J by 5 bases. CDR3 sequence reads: CASSETSGGAQETQYF. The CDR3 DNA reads TGTGCCAGCTCAGAGACTAGCGGGGGGGCCCAGGAGACCCAGTACTTC.

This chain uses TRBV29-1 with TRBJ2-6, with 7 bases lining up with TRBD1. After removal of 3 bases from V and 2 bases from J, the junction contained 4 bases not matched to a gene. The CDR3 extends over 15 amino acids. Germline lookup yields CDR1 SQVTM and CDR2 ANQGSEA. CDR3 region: CSVEPQGAGANVLTF. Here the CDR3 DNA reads TGCAGCGTTGAGCCGCAGGGGGCTGGGGCCAACGTCCTGACTTTC.

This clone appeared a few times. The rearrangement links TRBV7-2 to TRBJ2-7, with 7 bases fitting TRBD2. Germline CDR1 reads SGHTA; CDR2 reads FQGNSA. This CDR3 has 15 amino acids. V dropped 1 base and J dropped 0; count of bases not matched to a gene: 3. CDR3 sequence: CASSLGGGISYEQYF. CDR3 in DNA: TGTGCCAGCAGCTTAGGCGGGGGAATCTCCTACGAGCAGTACTTC.

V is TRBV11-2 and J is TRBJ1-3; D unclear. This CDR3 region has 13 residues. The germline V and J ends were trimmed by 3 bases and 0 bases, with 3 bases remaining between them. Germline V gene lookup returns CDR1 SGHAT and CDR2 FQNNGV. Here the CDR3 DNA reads TGTGCCAGCAGCTTGGGCTCTGGAAACACCATATATTTT. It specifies CASSLGSGNTIYF.

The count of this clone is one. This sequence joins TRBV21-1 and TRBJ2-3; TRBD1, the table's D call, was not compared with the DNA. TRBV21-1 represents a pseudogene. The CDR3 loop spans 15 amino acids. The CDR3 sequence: CASSKGLGQGCTQYF. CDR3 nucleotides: TGTGCCAGCAGCAAAGGTCTTGGACAGGGGTGTACGCAGTATTTT.

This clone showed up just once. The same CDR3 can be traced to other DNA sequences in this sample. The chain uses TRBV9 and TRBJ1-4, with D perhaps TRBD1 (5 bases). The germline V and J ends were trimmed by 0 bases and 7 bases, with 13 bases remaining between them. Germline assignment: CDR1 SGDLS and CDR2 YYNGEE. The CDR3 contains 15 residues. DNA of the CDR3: TGTGCCAGCAGCGTAGCCGAGGGGAGCGGTGAAAAACTGTTTTTT. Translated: CASSVAEGSGEKLFF.

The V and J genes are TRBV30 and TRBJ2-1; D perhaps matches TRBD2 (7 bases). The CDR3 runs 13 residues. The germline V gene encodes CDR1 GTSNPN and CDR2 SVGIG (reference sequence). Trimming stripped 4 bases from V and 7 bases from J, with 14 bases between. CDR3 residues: CAWKRGAGNEQFF. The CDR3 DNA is TGTGCCTGGAAACGGGGGGCGGGTAATGAGCAGTTCTTC.

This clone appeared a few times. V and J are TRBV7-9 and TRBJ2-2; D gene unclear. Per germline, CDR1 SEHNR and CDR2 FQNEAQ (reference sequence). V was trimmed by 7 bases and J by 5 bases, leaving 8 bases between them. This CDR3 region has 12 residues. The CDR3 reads CASTPPTGELFF. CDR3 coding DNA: TGTGCCAGCACCCCCCCTACCGGGGAGCTGTTTTTT.

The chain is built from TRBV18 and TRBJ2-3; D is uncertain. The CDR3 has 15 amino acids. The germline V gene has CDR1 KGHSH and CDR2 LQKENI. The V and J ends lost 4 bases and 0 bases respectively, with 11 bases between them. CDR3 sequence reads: CASSQTTQSTDTQYF. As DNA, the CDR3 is TGTGCCAGCTCACAAACGACTCAGAGCACAGATACGCAGTATTTT. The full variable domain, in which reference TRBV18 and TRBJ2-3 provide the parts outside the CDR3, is NAGVMQNPRHLVRRRGQEARLRCSPMKGHSHVYWYRQLPEEGLKFMVYLQKENIIDESGMPKERFSAEFPKEGPSILRIQQVVRGDSAAYFCASSQTTQSTDTQYFGPGTRLTVL.

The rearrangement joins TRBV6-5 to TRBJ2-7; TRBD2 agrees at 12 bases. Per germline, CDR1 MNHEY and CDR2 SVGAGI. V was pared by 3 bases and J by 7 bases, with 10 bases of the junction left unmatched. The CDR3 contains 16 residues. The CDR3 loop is CASSYRSSGRAREQYF. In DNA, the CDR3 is TGTGCCAGCAGTTATAGGTCTAGCGGGAGGGCCCGAGAGCAGTACTTC.

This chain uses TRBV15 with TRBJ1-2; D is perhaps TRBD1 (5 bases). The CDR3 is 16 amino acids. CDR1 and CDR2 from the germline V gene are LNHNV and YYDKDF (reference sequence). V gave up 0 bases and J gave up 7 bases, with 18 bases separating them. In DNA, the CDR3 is TGTGCCACCAGCAGAGATCGTATGACGGCTGGGGGTGGCTACACCTTC. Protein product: CATSRDRMTAGGGYTF.

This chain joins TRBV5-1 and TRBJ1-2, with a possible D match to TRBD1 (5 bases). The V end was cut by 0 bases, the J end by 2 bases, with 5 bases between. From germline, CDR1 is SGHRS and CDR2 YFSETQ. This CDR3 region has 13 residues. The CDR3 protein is CASSLEGNYGYTF. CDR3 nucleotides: TGCGCCAGCAGCTTGGAGGGGAACTATGGCTACACCTTC.

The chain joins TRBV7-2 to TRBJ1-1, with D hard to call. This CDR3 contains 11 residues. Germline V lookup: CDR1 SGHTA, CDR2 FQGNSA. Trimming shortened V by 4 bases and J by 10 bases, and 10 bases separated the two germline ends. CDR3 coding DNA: TGTGCCAGCAGCTCCGACTTAGGAGCTTTCTTT. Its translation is CASSSDLGAFF.

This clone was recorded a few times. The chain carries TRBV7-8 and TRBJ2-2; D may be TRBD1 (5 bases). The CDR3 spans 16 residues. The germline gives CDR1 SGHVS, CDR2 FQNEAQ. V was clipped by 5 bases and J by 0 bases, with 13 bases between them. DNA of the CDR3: TGTGCCAGCAGCATCTACAGGTCTTCGAACACCGGGGAGCTGTTTTTT. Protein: CASSIYRSSNTGELFF.

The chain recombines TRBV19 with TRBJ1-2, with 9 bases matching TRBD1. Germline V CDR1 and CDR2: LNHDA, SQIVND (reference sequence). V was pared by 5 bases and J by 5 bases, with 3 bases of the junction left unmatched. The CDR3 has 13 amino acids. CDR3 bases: TGTGCCAGTAGTCCGACAGGGGGTTATGGCTACACCTTC. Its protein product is CASSPTGGYGYTF. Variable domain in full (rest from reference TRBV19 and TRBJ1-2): DGGITQSPKYLFRKEGQNVTLSCEQNLNHDAMYWYRQDPGQGLRLIYYSQIVNDFQKGDIAEGYSVSREKKESFPLTVTSAQKNPTAFYLCASSPTGGYGYTFGSGTRLTVV.

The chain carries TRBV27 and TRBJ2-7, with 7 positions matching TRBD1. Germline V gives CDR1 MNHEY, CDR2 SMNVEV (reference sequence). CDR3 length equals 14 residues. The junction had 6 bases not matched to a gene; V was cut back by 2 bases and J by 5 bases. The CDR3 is CASSLKGAYNEQYF. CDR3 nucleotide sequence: TGTGCCAGCAGTTTAAAGGGGGCTTACAACGAGCAGTACTTC.

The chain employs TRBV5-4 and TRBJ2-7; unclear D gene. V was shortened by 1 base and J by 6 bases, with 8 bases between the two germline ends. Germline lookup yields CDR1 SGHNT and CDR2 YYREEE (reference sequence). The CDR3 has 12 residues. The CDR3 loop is CASSLRAVEQYF. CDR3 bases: TGTGCCAGCAGCTTGCGGGCAGTCGAGCAGTACTTC.

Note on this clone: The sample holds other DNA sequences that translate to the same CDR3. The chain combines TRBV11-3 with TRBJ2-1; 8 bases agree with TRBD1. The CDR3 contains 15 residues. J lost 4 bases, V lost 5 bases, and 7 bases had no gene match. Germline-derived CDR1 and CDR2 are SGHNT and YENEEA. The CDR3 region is CASSPGQGVYNEQFF. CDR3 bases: TGTGCCAGCAGCCCAGGACAGGGAGTTTACAATGAGCAGTTCTTC.

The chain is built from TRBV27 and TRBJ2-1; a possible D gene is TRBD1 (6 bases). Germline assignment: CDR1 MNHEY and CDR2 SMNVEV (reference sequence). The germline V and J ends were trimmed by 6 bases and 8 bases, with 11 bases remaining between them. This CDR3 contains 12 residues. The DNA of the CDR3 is TGTGCCAGCAGCAGATGGGGGCATGAGCAGTTCTTC. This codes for CASSRWGHEQFF.

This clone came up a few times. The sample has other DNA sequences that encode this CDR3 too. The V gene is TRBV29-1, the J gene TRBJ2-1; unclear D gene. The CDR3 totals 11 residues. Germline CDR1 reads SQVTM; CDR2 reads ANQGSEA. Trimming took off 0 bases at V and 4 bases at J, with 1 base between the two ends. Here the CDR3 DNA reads TGCAGCGTTGAAGAATACAATGAGCAGTTCTTC. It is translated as CSVEEYNEQFF.

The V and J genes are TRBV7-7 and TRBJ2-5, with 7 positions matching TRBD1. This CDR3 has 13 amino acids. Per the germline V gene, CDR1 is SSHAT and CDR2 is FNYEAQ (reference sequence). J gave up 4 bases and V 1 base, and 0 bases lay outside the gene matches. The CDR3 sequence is CASSLGQGETQYF. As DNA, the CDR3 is TGTGCCAGCAGCTTAGGACAGGGAGAGACCCAGTACTTC.

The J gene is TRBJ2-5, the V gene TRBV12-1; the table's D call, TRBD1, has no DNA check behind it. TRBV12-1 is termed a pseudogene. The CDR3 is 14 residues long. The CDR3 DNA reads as TGTGCCAGCAGCTCGGGACAGTCAAAAGAGACCCAGTACTTC. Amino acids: CASSSGQSKETQYF.